These 19 T cell receptor beta chains share one sample of origin, sequenced in a study of T-cell memory formation after mild COVID-19 (TCRdb year 2021). Library prep was done by 5' RACE. Sequencing was performed on an Illumina NovaSeq 6000. Using fastp at Q25 and MiXCR, TCRdb reprocessed the public reads and kept productive beta chains. Each record represents a unique CDR3 protein, reported with the most common genes and DNA among its rows. This sample gives about 610,000 distinct CDR3 sequences in total; roughly 17% of them show up just once. Jointly, the top ten make up roughly 7.7% of the sample. The sample was PBMCs or a T cell subset sorted from them (not recorded which). The receptor source for this set is an adult woman who had mild COVID-19 (a few samples of this study predate the infection). The sample titles of this study are shuffled in the database, so cell type and time point are left out; the donor was told from shared clones.

This clonotype was detected a few times. This chain joins TRBV7-6 and TRBJ1-3, with no clear D. Trimming left V 1 base short and J 8 bases short, with 6 bases between. The CDR3 is 12 residues long. Looked up from germline, CDR1 is SGHVS and CDR2 is FNYEAQ. The CDR3 nucleotides are TGTGCCAGCAGCTTAGTTGGTGACACCATATATTTT. It yields the protein CASSLVGDTIYF.

This clonotype was seen a handful of times. The chain couples TRBV5-1 to TRBJ2-5; 11 positions match TRBD2. Germline trimming cut 4 bases from V and 0 bases from J; bases unmatched to any gene: 5. This CDR3 spans 16 amino acids. Germline V gene lookup returns CDR1 SGHRS and CDR2 YFSETQ. This CDR3 is CASSKPGLADQETQYF. Here the CDR3 DNA reads TGCGCCAGCAGCAAACCGGGACTAGCGGACCAAGAGACCCAGTACTTC. Together with reference TRBV5-1 and TRBJ2-5, the CDR3 gives the full variable domain: KAGVTQTPRYLIKTRGQQVTLSCSPISGHRSVSWYQQTPGQGLQFLFEYFSETQRNKGNFPGRFSGRQFSNSRSEMNVSTLELGDSALYLCASSKPGLADQETQYFGPGTRLLVL.

This clonotype appeared a few times. The chain combines TRBV2 with TRBJ1-2; perhaps TRBD1 as D (6 bases). The germline V gene has CDR1 SNHLY and CDR2 FYNNEI. The CDR3 extends over 14 amino acids. The V end was cut by 6 bases, the J end by 0 bases, with 11 bases between. The CDR3 reads CASSRQVANYGYTF. As DNA, the CDR3 is TGTGCCAGCAGCCGACAGGTAGCTAACTATGGCTACACCTTC.

The chain has TRBV19 and TRBJ1-2; D is unclear. Looked up from germline, CDR1 is LNHDA and CDR2 is SQIVND (reference sequence). There are 15 residues in the CDR3. The V and J ends lost 1 base and 1 base respectively, with 10 bases between them. The CDR3 loop is CASSIGVVDNYGYTF. The CDR3 bases are TGTGCCAGTAGTATAGGGGTCGTGGATAACTATGGCTACACCTTC.

This chain connects TRBV20-1 to TRBJ2-3; 8 nucleotides agree with TRBD2. Unmatched junction bases numbered 1, after V lost 2 bases and J lost 6 bases. The CDR3 consists of 12 residues. In germline, CDR1 is DFQATT, CDR2 SNEGSKA (reference sequence). CDR3 sequence reads: CSARTGGDTQYF. DNA for the CDR3: TGCAGTGCTAGAACGGGAGGGGATACGCAGTATTTT.

The V gene is TRBV6-5, the J gene TRBJ2-2, with 8 nucleotides matching TRBD2. This CDR3 contains 15 residues. From germline, CDR1 is MNHEY and CDR2 SVGAGI. Trimming took 2 bases from V and 5 from J; bases not matched to a gene: 4. The CDR3 DNA reads as TGTGCCAGCAGTTACCCCGGGGGGGGGACCGGGGAGCTGTTTTTT. Protein sequence: CASSYPGGGTGELFF.

The V gene is TRBV12-3 or TRBV12-4, the J gene TRBJ2-3, with unresolved D. The CDR3 extends over 16 amino acids. V was trimmed by 4 bases and J by 0 bases, leaving 14 bases between them. CDR3 region: CASSSPPSTSTDTQYF. Here the CDR3 DNA reads TGTGCCAGCAGTTCGCCGCCGTCTACCAGCACAGATACGCAGTATTTT.

Ten or more counts support this clonotype. The genes are TRBV5-1 and TRBJ1-2, with D tentatively TRBD1 (5 bases). CDR3 length: 15 amino acids. Trimming removed 4 bases at V and 1 base at J, with 14 bases between. Germline V lookup: CDR1 SGHRS, CDR2 YFSETQ. As DNA, the CDR3 is TGCGCCAGCAGCCCGGGACGGACCCTTAACTATGGCTACACCTTC. Encoded protein: CASSPGRTLNYGYTF.

This clonotype occurred a few times. The chain has TRBV7-8 and TRBJ1-2; 8 bases line up with TRBD1. This CDR3 contains 15 residues. Germline V lookup: CDR1 SGHVS, CDR2 FQNEAQ. V trimming: 3 bases; J trimming: 4 bases; junction bases outside the gene matches: 7. The CDR3 DNA reads TGTGCCAGCAGCTTGACGGGACAGGAAAGCTATGGCTACACCTTC. It specifies CASSLTGQESYGYTF.

CDR3 coding DNA: TGCGCCAGCAGCATACCCTCCGACGCGACAGGGGGCGGCCCCGGGGAGCTGTTTTTT. Protein: CASSIPSDATGGGPGELFF. The V call is TRBV5-1, the J call TRBJ2-2; 10 nucleotides align to TRBD1. V was clipped by 4 bases and J by 6 bases; unmatched bases: 18. CDR3 length equals 19 residues. The germline gives CDR1 SGHRS, CDR2 YFSETQ.

This clonotype was seen a few times. CDR3 nucleotides: TGCGCCAGCAGCCAATCACAGGTCAATGAGCAGTTCTTC. Protein: CASSQSQVNEQFF. This chain connects TRBV4-3 to TRBJ2-1, with D perhaps matching TRBD1 (5 bases). The CDR3 is 13 residues long. The germline V and J ends were trimmed by 2 bases and 6 bases, with 8 bases remaining between them. CDR1 and CDR2 (germline): LGHNA, YSLEER.

This clonotype was picked up a small number of times. V gene TRBV4-2 combines with J gene TRBJ2-7; 11 bases agree with TRBD2. This CDR3 contains 17 residues. The ends lost 4 bases at V and 4 bases at J; junction bases unmatched: 12. CDR1 and CDR2 from the germline V gene are LGHNA and YNFKEQ. CDR3 in DNA: TGTGCCAGCAGCCCAGAACCTCGGACTAGCGGGCAATACGAGCAGTACTTC. This gives the protein CASSPEPRTSGQYEQYF.

The chain couples TRBV4-1 to TRBJ1-5, with unresolved D. Deletions cut 2 bases from V and 4 bases from J, with 6 bases between. CDR1 MGHRA and CDR2 YSYEKL come from the germline V gene. This CDR3 spans 13 amino acids. The CDR3 DNA reads as TGCGCCAGCAGCCAATGGATTAATCAGCCCCAGCATTTT. This encodes CASSQWINQPQHF.

The genes are TRBV5-1 and TRBJ2-7; no firm D call. The V end lost 5 bases, the J end lost 3 bases, and 12 bases lay between the germline ends. Germline V gene data show CDR1 as SGHRS and CDR2 as YFSETQ. The CDR3 has 13 residues. The CDR3 nucleotides read TGCGCCAGCAGGTCAGCGAACGACTACGAGCAGTACTTC. Amino acid sequence: CASRSANDYEQYF.

The rearrangement uses TRBV7-9 and TRBJ2-7; no reliable D call. The CDR3 consists of 12 residues. V lost 5 bases to trimming and J lost 1 base, with 6 bases between them. CDR1 SEHNR and CDR2 FQNEAQ come from the germline V gene (reference sequence). CDR3 DNA: TGTGCCAGCAGCCGAGAATCCTACGAGCAGTACTTC. Translating it yields CASSRESYEQYF. The full variable domain, with the rest looked up from reference TRBV7-9 and TRBJ2-7, is DTGVSQNPRHKITKRGQNVTFRCDPISEHNRLYWYRQTLGQGPEFLTYFQNEAQLEKSRLLSDRFSAERPKGSFSTLEIQRTEQGDSAMYLCASSRESYEQYFGPGTRLTVT.

This clonotype was counted only a few times. The chain is built from TRBV5-1 and TRBJ1-1; a possible D gene is TRBD1 (5 bases). There are 15 residues in the CDR3. Per the germline V gene, CDR1 is SGHRS and CDR2 is YFSETQ. Trimming left V 3 bases short and J 1 base short, with 13 bases between. CDR3 in amino acids: CASSYGPTGNTEAFF. CDR3 DNA: TGCGCCAGCAGCTACGGCCCAACAGGGAACACTGAAGCTTTCTTT.

The rearrangement joins TRBV12-3 or TRBV12-4 to TRBJ1-4; 9 bases are shared with TRBD1. The CDR3 is 14 amino acids. V gave up 9 bases and J gave up 6 bases; unmatched junction bases: 8. The CDR3 DNA is TGTGCCAGTGCCACAGGGGGCAGGGATGAAAAACTGTTTTTT. It specifies CASATGGRDEKLFF.

This clonotype was seen more than once but under ten times. The chain couples TRBV12-3 or TRBV12-4 to TRBJ1-6; 9 nucleotides align to TRBD1. Unmatched junction bases numbered 0, after V lost 4 bases and J lost 5 bases. This CDR3 has 14 residues. CDR3 in DNA: TGTGCCAGCAGTTGGACAGGGGATAATTCACCCCTCCACTTT. Translation: CASSWTGDNSPLHF.

This clonotype was detected a few times. This chain connects TRBV2 to TRBJ2-7; 8 bases are shared with TRBD1. The ends lost 5 bases at V and 8 bases at J; junction bases unmatched: 5. CDR3 length equals 12 residues. Germline V CDR1 and CDR2: SNHLY, FYNNEI. CDR3 nucleotide sequence: TGTGCCAGCAGTTTGGACAGGGCCAAGCAGTACTTC. This sequence encodes CASSLDRAKQYF.